This entry lists 13 T cell receptor beta chains sequenced from one sample in a study of cytomegalovirus exposure and HLA in healthy donors. PCR involved 60 Vbeta and 13 Jbeta primers. Assay: immunoSEQ multiplex PCR; the TCRdb copy retains only in-frame clones and omits some. The sample has 150,000 to 200,000 clones; around 74% are singletons. Sequences were obtained from PBMCs. These receptors were obtained from a female donor in good health and CMV-seronegative.

The rearrangement uses TRBV14 and TRBJ1-2; D gene uncertain. Germline lookup yields CDR1 SGHDN and CDR2 FVKESK. This CDR3 comprises 14 residues. V dropped 0 bases and J dropped 4 bases, with 9 bases sitting between them. For the CDR3, the DNA is TGTGCCAGCAGCCAAGATCGAGTCGCCTATGGCTACACCTTC. Translated, it gives CASSQDRVAYGYTF.

The V call is TRBV7-2, the J call TRBJ1-5, with D possibly being TRBD1 (5 bases). The CDR3 runs to 15 residues. Trimming shortened V by 4 bases and J by 2 bases, and 12 bases separated the two germline ends. CDR1 and CDR2 from the germline V gene are SGHTA and FQGNSA. CDR3 region: CASSSRWGGNQPQHF. CDR3 sequence (DNA): TGTGCCAGCAGCTCCCGATGGGGGGGCAATCAGCCCCAGCATTTT.

The chain employs TRBV2 and TRBJ2-2; D is possibly TRBD1 (5 bases). The length of the CDR3 is 12 residues. Germline CDR1 reads SNHLY; CDR2 reads FYNNEI. V shed 5 bases and J shed 5 bases, with 6 bases lying between them. The CDR3 loop is CASSRQTGELFF. The CDR3 DNA follows: TGTGCCAGCAGTAGACAGACCGGGGAGCTGTTTTTT.

The gene calls are TRBV2 and TRBJ1-5; 8 positions match TRBD1. This CDR3 has 15 amino acids. V trimming: 6 bases; J trimming: 2 bases; junction bases outside the gene matches: 6. In germline, CDR1 is SNHLY, CDR2 FYNNEI. The chain's CDR3 is CASSRGQAGNQPQHF. The CDR3 DNA reads TGTGCCAGCAGCCGGGGACAGGCCGGCAATCAGCCCCAGCATTTT.

V usage is TRBV5-4 and J usage is TRBJ2-3; D not certain. Trimming stripped 4 bases from V and 0 bases from J, with 3 bases between. The CDR3 covers 12 residues. Germline CDR1 reads SGHNT; CDR2 reads YYREEE (reference sequence). In DNA, the CDR3 is TGTGCCAGCAGCCTGAGCACAGATACGCAGTATTTT. It yields the protein CASSLSTDTQYF.

This chain uses TRBV15 with TRBJ1-1; 9 bases are shared with TRBD1. V lost 5 bases and J lost 0; bases outside the gene matches: 13. Germline V CDR1 and CDR2: LNHNV, YYDKDF (reference sequence). The CDR3 runs 18 residues. The CDR3 region is CATSGPMDRGVMNTEAFF. CDR3 DNA: TGTGCCACCAGCGGACCCATGGACAGGGGAGTTATGAACACTGAAGCTTTCTTT.

This clone was seen a handful of times. The rearrangement joins TRBV19 to TRBJ1-2; D might be TRBD1 (6 bases). V was trimmed by 2 bases and J by 3 bases, leaving 7 bases between them. The CDR3 extends over 13 amino acids. Looked up from germline, CDR1 is LNHDA and CDR2 is SQIVND (reference sequence). In DNA, the CDR3 is TGTGCCAGTAGTATATCAGGGGACTATGGCTACACCTTC. Translation gives CASSISGDYGYTF.

This rearrangement joins TRBV7-9 to TRBJ2-2; 13 positions agree with TRBD2. CDR3 length equals 19 residues. V lost 3 bases, J lost 1 base, and 8 bases stayed unmatched. The germline CDR1 and CDR2 sequences are SEHNR and FQNEAQ (reference sequence). Here the CDR3 reads CASSFTRTSGGLNTGELFF. CDR3 bases: TGTGCCAGCAGCTTTACACGGACTAGCGGGGGCCTGAACACCGGGGAGCTGTTTTTT.

The CDR3 nucleotides are TGTGCCAGCAGCCTTTGGGCCAGCGGGGGGTCCACAGATACGCAGTATTTT. Amino acid sequence: CASSLWASGGSTDTQYF. The genes are TRBV7-2 and TRBJ2-3, with 9 bases matching TRBD2. V dropped 5 bases and J dropped 2; count of bases not matched to a gene: 11. The CDR3 loop spans 17 amino acids. From germline, CDR1 is SGHTA and CDR2 FQGNSA.

This clone appeared a few times. V and J are TRBV7-9 and TRBJ2-7; 7 bases match TRBD2. CDR3 length: 14 residues. V was pared by 5 bases and J by 4 bases, with 8 bases of the junction left unmatched. CDR1 is SEHNR, CDR2 FQNEAQ, per germline (reference sequence). In DNA, the CDR3 is TGTGCCAGCAGCCCTACCAGCGGGGTATACGAGCAGTACTTC. Protein sequence: CASSPTSGVYEQYF.

The rearrangement links TRBV4-1 to TRBJ1-4; tentatively, D is TRBD1 (6 bases). Germline CDR1 and CDR2: MGHRA and YSYEKL. V lost 3 bases, J lost 7 bases, and 15 bases lay in between. This CDR3 region has 15 residues. CDR3 loop: CASSQAGVGGEKLFF. The CDR3 DNA reads as TGCGCCAGCAGCCAGGCAGGGGTTGGGGGTGAAAAACTGTTTTTT.

The chain carries TRBV19 and TRBJ2-5; 10 bases align to TRBD1. The CDR3 runs 13 residues. The J segment lost 3 bases and the V segment lost 8 bases, leaving 3 bases of the junction unmatched. Germline values: CDR1 LNHDA, CDR2 SQIVND (reference sequence). Written as DNA, the CDR3 is TGTGCCAGTCGGGGACAGGGGAAAGAGACCCAGTACTTC. Translation gives CASRGQGKETQYF.

This clone has just one count. The chain carries TRBV28 and TRBJ1-1, with 7 bases aligning to TRBD1. The CDR3 is made up of 14 amino acids. The germline V gene encodes CDR1 MDHEN and CDR2 SYDVKM. The J segment lost 5 bases and the V segment lost 3 bases, leaving 6 bases of the junction unmatched. The chain's CDR3 is CASSLSGGPTEAFF. As DNA, the CDR3 is TGTGCCAGCAGTTTGTCAGGGGGACCTACTGAAGCTTTCTTT. Full variable domain (rest looked up from reference TRBV28 and TRBJ1-1): DVKVTQSSRYLVKRTGEKVFLECVQDMDHENMFWYRQDPGLGLRLIYFSYDVKMKEKGDIPEGYSVSREKKERFSLILESASTNQTSMYLCASSLSGGPTEAFFGQGTRLTVV.